One and the same sample provided the 32 T cell receptor beta chains below, sequenced in a study of CD8+ T cells in alopecia areata (dated by TCRdb to 2016 to 2019). The label giving this sample's time point can be read as: around 28 days on oral tofacitinib. Taken with the paper, the label for treatment or condition translates to: oral pan-JAK inhibitor, 5-10 mg twice daily. The library was produced with the immunoSEQ multiplex PCR assay. RNA was extracted from all samples and reverse transcribed into cDNA as template for TCR sequencing. The source is immuneACCESS, and TCRdb retained only in-frame sequences with V and J called. Part of the clones is not carried over; for the studies checked, unresolved V genes explain less than half of this, and the remainder is unexplained. For this sample the table gives about 140,000 clones, of which 82% were detected only once. Roughly 25% of the sample goes to the ten largest clones.

The input for sequencing was CD8+ T cells sorted from blood, taken at week 4, from a patient treated with tofacitinib. Receptors originate from a human donor with alopecia areata.

This chain links TRBV7-2 with TRBJ2-7; TRBD2 matches at 12 bases. Germline CDR1 SGHTA, CDR2 FQGNSA. V lost 4 bases and J lost 2; bases outside the gene matches: 6. This CDR3 comprises 16 residues. CDR3 nucleotides: TGTGCCAGCAGCTCCACAAGGACTAGCGGGGCCTACGAGCAGTACTTC. As protein: CASSSTRTSGAYEQYF.

The chain is built from TRBV7-9 and TRBJ1-1; D is undetermined. V was shortened by 3 bases and J by 0 bases, with 11 bases between the two germline ends. The CDR3 sequence is 15 residues long. CDR1 SEHNR and CDR2 FQNEAQ come from the germline V gene (reference sequence). The CDR3 is CASSLNDGMNTEAFF. For the CDR3, the DNA is TGTGCCAGCAGCTTGAACGACGGAATGAACACTGAAGCTTTCTTT.

This clone occurred a few times. The chain employs TRBV11-2 and TRBJ2-5; 7 positions match TRBD2. Unmatched junction bases numbered 14, after V lost 8 bases and J lost 5 bases. The CDR3 runs 15 residues. Germline CDR1 reads SGHAT; CDR2 reads FQNNGV. CDR3 sequence reads: CASAREGGVYETQYF. CDR3 coding DNA: TGTGCCAGCGCCAGGGAGGGCGGGGTATATGAGACCCAGTACTTC.

J is TRBJ2-3 and V is TRBV7-2; either TRBD1 or TRBD2 may supply D (5 bases each). The CDR3 covers 14 residues. Germline V CDR1 and CDR2: SGHTA, FQGNSA. The V end was cut by 0 bases, the J end by 3 bases, with 7 bases between. CDR3 in amino acids: CASSLAGETDTQYF. DNA for the CDR3: TGTGCCAGCAGCTTAGCGGGGGAGACAGATACGCAGTATTTT. The full variable domain, with the rest looked up from reference TRBV7-2 and TRBJ2-3, is GAGVSQSPSNKVTEKGKDVELRCDPISGHTALYWYRQSLGQGLEFLIYFQGNSAPDKSGLPSDRFSAERTGGSVSTLTIQRTQQEDSAVYLCASSLAGETDTQYFGPGTRLTVL.

The chain has TRBV4-1 and TRBJ1-6; TRBD1 matches 8 bases. V lost 0 bases, J lost 1 base, and 11 bases stayed unmatched. Per the germline V gene, CDR1 is MGHRA and CDR2 is YSYEKL. There are 20 residues in the CDR3. This chain's CDR3 is CASSQDRGTGARSYNSPLHF. Written as DNA, the CDR3 is TGCGCCAGCAGCCAAGATAGGGGGACAGGAGCCAGATCCTATAATTCACCCCTCCACTTT.

The chain has TRBV4-2 and TRBJ1-1, with D maybe TRBD1 (5 bases). V was trimmed by 1 base and J by 5 bases, leaving 14 bases between them. This CDR3 is built from 15 residues. Germline CDR1 LGHNA, CDR2 YNFKEQ. Here the CDR3 DNA reads TGTGCCAGCAGCCAAGTCGCAGGGTCGTGGACTGAAGCTTTCTTT. It encodes CASSQVAGSWTEAFF.

V gene TRBV4-1 combines with J gene TRBJ2-1; D assignment may be TRBD1 or TRBD2 (5 bases each). Trimming left V 1 base short and J 8 bases short, with 6 bases between. This CDR3 has 12 amino acids. The germline gives CDR1 MGHRA, CDR2 YSYEKL. CDR3 sequence reads: CASSQGGYEQFF. The CDR3 DNA follows: TGCGCCAGCAGCCAAGGGGGGTATGAGCAGTTCTTC.

This rearrangement joins TRBV5-1 to TRBJ1-5; D is unclear. CDR3 size: 15 residues. Germline CDR1 SGHRS, CDR2 YFSETQ. Trimming left V 0 bases short and J 0 bases short, with 7 bases between. The CDR3 sequence is CASSLDGDSNQPQHF. The CDR3 DNA reads TGCGCCAGCAGCTTGGATGGGGATAGCAATCAGCCCCAGCATTTT.

The V call is TRBV27, the J call TRBJ2-5; TRBD1 matches 9 bases. The length of the CDR3 is 16 residues. V lost 3 bases, J lost 5 bases, and 10 bases stayed unmatched. CDR1 is MNHEY, CDR2 SMNVEV, per germline (reference sequence). The CDR3, as DNA: TGTGCCAGCAGTTTGGGCTGGACAGGGGAGAAGGAGACCCAGTACTTC. This codes for CASSLGWTGEKETQYF.

This chain joins TRBV11-2 and TRBJ2-7; 7 nucleotides match TRBD1. The CDR3 is 13 residues long. After removal of 1 base from V and 5 bases from J, the junction contained 2 bases not matched to a gene. CDR1 is SGHAT and CDR2 is FQNNGV in the germline V gene. The DNA for the CDR3 is TGTGCCAGCAGCTTAGGACAGGGAGACGAGCAGTACTTC. It translates to CASSLGQGDEQYF.

Points on this clone: The same CDR3 also results from other DNA sequences found in this sample. This sequence joins TRBV6-5 and TRBJ2-7; no firm D call. The germline V and J ends were trimmed by 6 bases and 0 bases, with 9 bases remaining between them. Germline loops: CDR1 MNHEY, CDR2 SVGAGI. The CDR3 has 13 residues. CDR3 sequence: CASSPGSSYEQYF. CDR3 DNA sequence: TGTGCCAGCAGCCCCGGGTCCTCCTACGAGCAGTACTTC.

This chain connects TRBV9 to TRBJ1-2, with 7 bases lining up with TRBD1. Germline values: CDR1 SGDLS, CDR2 YYNGEE. Germline trimming cut 3 bases from V and 1 base from J; bases unmatched to any gene: 6. The CDR3 runs to 15 residues. This CDR3 reads CASSGFTGVNYGYTF. For the CDR3, the DNA is TGTGCCAGCAGCGGTTTCACAGGGGTTAACTATGGCTACACCTTC.

The chain joins TRBV7-6 to TRBJ2-7; 13 bases match TRBD2. CDR3 length: 15 residues. The ends lost 2 bases at V and 5 bases at J; junction bases unmatched: 3. CDR1 SGHVS and CDR2 FNYEAQ come from the germline V gene. The chain's CDR3 is CASSLTSGGANEQYF. DNA for the CDR3: TGTGCCAGCAGCTTAACTAGCGGGGGGGCGAACGAGCAGTACTTC.

The rearrangement joins TRBV7-6 to TRBJ2-3; D might be TRBD2 (5 bases). This CDR3 is 16 amino acids long. Germline CDR1 and CDR2: SGHVS and FNYEAQ. V was shortened by 5 bases and J by 2 bases, with 17 bases between the two germline ends. CDR3 loop: CASSVSDYAFTDTQYF. The CDR3, as DNA: TGTGCCAGCAGCGTCTCCGACTACGCCTTCACAGATACGCAGTATTTT. The variable domain in full, completed from reference TRBV7-6 and TRBJ2-3, reads GAGVSQSPRYKVTKRGQDVALRCDPISGHVSLYWYRQALGQGPEFLTYFNYEAQQDKSGLPNDRFSAERPEGSISTLTIQRTEQRDSAMYRCASSVSDYAFTDTQYFGPGTRLTVL.

The chain carries TRBV11-2 and TRBJ1-1; D possibly corresponds to TRBD1 (6 bases). CDR1 and CDR2 from the germline V gene are SGHAT and FQNNGV. There are 16 residues in the CDR3. With 0 bases removed from V and 13 bases from J, the gap between germline ends came to 24 bases. The CDR3 is CASSLDTFVQGLENFF. The CDR3 nucleotides read TGTGCCAGCAGCTTAGACACCTTTGTACAGGGACTTGAAAATTTCTTT.

The chain employs TRBV2 and TRBJ1-2, with 7 positions matching TRBD1. Trimming at V came to 6 bases and at J to 3 bases, leaving 16 bases not matched to a gene. Germline-derived CDR1 and CDR2 are SNHLY and FYNNEI. CDR3 size: 17 residues. The CDR3 nucleotides read TGTGCCAGCAGCTCACAGGGGTATGTCCTCTTTGACTATGGCTACACCTTC. It yields the protein CASSSQGYVLFDYGYTF.

This clone was counted between two and nine times. J is TRBJ2-1 and V is TRBV5-5, with TRBD2 identical over 10 bases. Trimming removed 7 bases from V and 7 bases from J; junction bases left unmatched: 20. This CDR3 spans 18 amino acids. Germline V gene sequence: CDR1 SGHKS, CDR2 YYEKEE (reference sequence). CDR3: CASPGSPIGLAEKNEQFF. Written as DNA, the CDR3 is TGTGCCAGCCCAGGGAGTCCCATAGGACTAGCGGAGAAAAATGAGCAGTTCTTC.

This clone was detected once. The genes are TRBV7-2 and TRBJ2-6; 8 bases line up with TRBD1. The CDR3 sequence is 17 residues long. The germline CDR1 and CDR2 sequences are SGHTA and FQGNSA. The V and J ends lost 5 bases and 0 bases, in that order; junction bases with no gene match: 6. CDR3 sequence reads: CASSLGQGRSGANVLTF. The CDR3 region has the DNA TGTGCCAGCAGCCTAGGACAGGGCCGCTCTGGGGCCAACGTCCTGACTTTC.

This chain uses TRBV5-1 with TRBJ2-7; D gene ambiguous. The CDR3 has 15 amino acids. CDR1 and CDR2 from the germline V gene are SGHRS and YFSETQ. V gave up 0 bases and J gave up 7 bases, with 17 bases separating them. CDR3 nucleotides: TGCGCCAGCAGCTTGGATGCCGTAGCATATCAAGAGCAGTACTTC. It codes for CASSLDAVAYQEQYF.

The gene calls are TRBV11-2 and TRBJ2-2; TRBD1 is a possible D gene (5 bases). CDR1 and CDR2 from the germline V gene are SGHAT and FQNNGV. This CDR3 contains 14 residues. The V end was cut by 1 base, the J end by 6 bases, with 9 bases between. The CDR3 protein is CASSLAARAGELFF. CDR3 in DNA: TGTGCCAGCAGCTTAGCGGCCAGGGCCGGGGAGCTGTTTTTT.

This chain joins TRBV4-1 and TRBJ1-1; the D gene is possibly TRBD1 (6 bases). With 1 base removed from V and 7 bases from J, the gap between germline ends came to 10 bases. The CDR3 length is 13 residues. Germline CDR1 is MGHRA and CDR2 is YSYEKL. DNA for the CDR3: TGCGCCAGCAGCCAAGCAGGGGAGCTTGAAGCTTTCTTT. Its protein product is CASSQAGELEAFF.

On this clone: The same CDR3 can be traced to other DNA sequences in this sample. The chain has TRBV7-2 and TRBJ2-7; D unresolved. The ends were cut back, 1 base at V and 3 bases at J, with 4 bases in the middle. Germline-derived CDR1 and CDR2 are SGHTA and FQGNSA. The CDR3 sequence is 12 residues long. The DNA for the CDR3 is TGTGCCAGCAGCTTAGGCTACTACGAGCAGTACTTC. It translates to CASSLGYYEQYF.

A single count supports this clone. The chain carries TRBV6-1 and TRBJ1-1; possibly TRBD1 for D (6 bases). This CDR3 has 15 amino acids. Trimming left V 6 bases short and J 3 bases short, with 17 bases between. The V gene's germline CDR1 is MNHNS and CDR2 SASEGT. The CDR3 reads CASRDPQGLHTEAFF. The CDR3 DNA reads as TGTGCCAGCAGAGACCCACAGGGTCTCCACACTGAAGCTTTCTTT.

V gene TRBV7-9 combines with J gene TRBJ1-6, with no clear D. Trimming removed 4 bases from V and 9 bases from J, with 13 bases in between. Germline loops: CDR1 SEHNR, CDR2 FQNEAQ (reference sequence). The CDR3 is 14 residues long. For the CDR3, the DNA is TGTGCCAGCAGCTATGGCTCCGTCGGTTCACCCCTCCACTTT. It translates to CASSYGSVGSPLHF.

This chain connects TRBV2 to TRBJ2-5; no reliable D call. Germline CDR1 is SNHLY and CDR2 is FYNNEI. Deletions cut 2 bases from V and 2 bases from J, with 9 bases between. The CDR3 loop spans 14 amino acids. The CDR3 DNA sequence: TGTGCCAGCAGTGAATCCGTCGCTCAAGAGACCCAGTACTTC. It encodes CASSESVAQETQYF.

V gene TRBV5-1 combines with J gene TRBJ2-1; 10 bases line up with TRBD2. The CDR3 totals 15 residues. The germline V gene encodes CDR1 SGHRS and CDR2 YFSETQ. Trimming removed 2 bases from V and 6 bases from J; junction bases left unmatched: 5. The CDR3 protein is CASSLGLADRNEQFF. CDR3 DNA sequence: TGCGCCAGCAGCTTAGGACTAGCGGACCGCAATGAGCAGTTCTTC.

J is TRBJ2-4 and V is TRBV27; 7 positions match TRBD1. The CDR3 loop spans 14 amino acids. CDR1 and CDR2 from the germline V gene are MNHEY and SMNVEV (reference sequence). V trimming: 6 bases; J trimming: 9 bases; junction bases outside the gene matches: 11. The CDR3 bases are TGTGCCAGCAGCCCCGAGGGGGCCAGGGCCATTCAGTACTTC. As protein: CASSPEGARAIQYF.

V is TRBV7-6 and J is TRBJ2-3; D remains unclear. Trimming shortened V by 0 bases and J by 7 bases, and 8 bases separated the two germline ends. The CDR3 contains 13 residues. CDR1 is SGHVS, CDR2 FNYEAQ, per germline. The CDR3 region is CASSLALGNTQYF. In nucleotides, the CDR3 is TGTGCCAGCAGCTTAGCGCTAGGAAATACGCAGTATTTT. Full variable domain (rest looked up from reference TRBV7-6 and TRBJ2-3): GAGVSQSPRYKVTKRGQDVALRCDPISGHVSLYWYRQALGQGPEFLTYFNYEAQQDKSGLPNDRFSAERPEGSISTLTIQRTEQRDSAMYRCASSLALGNTQYFGPGTRLTVL.

The chain joins TRBV27 to TRBJ2-3; D gene ambiguous. CDR1 MNHEY and CDR2 SMNVEV come from the germline V gene (reference sequence). Trimming pared 3 bases from V and 1 base from J, leaving 5 bases between. This CDR3 region has 13 residues. CDR3 nucleotide sequence: TGTGCCAGCAGTTTCTATGGCACAGATACGCAGTATTTT. Encoded protein: CASSFYGTDTQYF.

V and J are TRBV6-5 and TRBJ2-4; TRBD1 might be the D (6 bases). V was pared by 5 bases and J by 1 base, with 6 bases between. The CDR3 sequence is 13 residues long. Per the germline V gene, CDR1 is MNHEY and CDR2 is SVGAGI. This chain's CDR3 is CASSQGAKNIQYF. CDR3 DNA: TGTGCCAGCAGTCAGGGGGCCAAAAACATTCAGTACTTC.

The gene calls are TRBV7-9 and TRBJ2-7; TRBD1 is a possible D gene (5 bases). The CDR3 is 14 residues long. The V end was cut by 4 bases, the J end by 2 bases, with 12 bases between. Germline V CDR1 and CDR2: SEHNR, FQNEAQ (reference sequence). The DNA for the CDR3 is TGTGCCAGCAGCTGGAGTAGGGGTCCCTACGAGCAGTACTTC. Protein sequence: CASSWSRGPYEQYF.

The chain couples TRBV5-6 to TRBJ1-1; D is unresolved. The CDR3 is 13 residues long. CDR1 and CDR2 from the germline V gene are SGHDT and YYEEEE. Trimming shortened V by 0 bases and J by 5 bases, and 8 bases separated the two germline ends. CDR3 region: CASSLGVLTEAFF. CDR3 bases: TGTGCCAGCAGCTTGGGGGTTCTTACTGAAGCTTTCTTT.